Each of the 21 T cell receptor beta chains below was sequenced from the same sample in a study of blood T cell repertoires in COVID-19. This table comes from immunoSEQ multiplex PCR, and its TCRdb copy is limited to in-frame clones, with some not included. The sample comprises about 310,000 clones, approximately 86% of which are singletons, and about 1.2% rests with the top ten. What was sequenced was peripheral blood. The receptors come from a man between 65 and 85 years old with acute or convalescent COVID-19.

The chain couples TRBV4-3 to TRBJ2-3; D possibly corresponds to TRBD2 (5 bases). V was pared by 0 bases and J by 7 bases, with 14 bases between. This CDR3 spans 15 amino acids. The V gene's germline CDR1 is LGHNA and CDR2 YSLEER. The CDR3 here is CASSQEGGGTYTQYF. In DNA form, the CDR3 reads TGCGCCAGCAGCCAAGAAGGAGGAGGTACCTATACGCAGTATTTT.

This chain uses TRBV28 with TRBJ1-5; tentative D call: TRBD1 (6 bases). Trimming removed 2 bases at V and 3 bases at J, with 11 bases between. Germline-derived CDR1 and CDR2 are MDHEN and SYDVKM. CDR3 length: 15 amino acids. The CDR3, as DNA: TGTGCCAGCAGTTTAGGGCAGGGGCTCAATCAGCCCCAGCATTTT. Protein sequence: CASSLGQGLNQPQHF. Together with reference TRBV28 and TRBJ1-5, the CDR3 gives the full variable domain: DVKVTQSSRYLVKRTGEKVFLECVQDMDHENMFWYRQDPGLGLRLIYFSYDVKMKEKGDIPEGYSVSREKKERFSLILESASTNQTSMYLCASSLGQGLNQPQHFGDGTRLSIL.

The CDR3 bases are TGCGCCAGCAGCCAACTCAGGGAAGGCGAGACCCAGTACTTC. Amino acid sequence: CASSQLREGETQYF. The rearrangement links TRBV4-3 to TRBJ2-5; a possible D gene is TRBD1 (5 bases). The CDR3 contains 14 residues. The V gene lost 2 bases and the J gene lost 5 bases, with 12 bases spanning the gap. Germline V gives CDR1 LGHNA, CDR2 YSLEER.

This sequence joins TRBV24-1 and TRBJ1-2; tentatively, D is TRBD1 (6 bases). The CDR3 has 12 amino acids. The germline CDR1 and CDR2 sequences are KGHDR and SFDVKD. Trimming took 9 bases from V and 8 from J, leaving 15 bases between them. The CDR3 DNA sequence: TGTGCCACCGGGGACACCGCGGTCGGCTACACCTTC. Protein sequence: CATGDTAVGYTF.

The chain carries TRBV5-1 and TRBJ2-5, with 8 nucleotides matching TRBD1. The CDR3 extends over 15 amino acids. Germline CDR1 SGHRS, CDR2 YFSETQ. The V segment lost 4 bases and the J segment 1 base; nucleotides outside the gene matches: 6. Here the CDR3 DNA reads TGCGCCAGCAGCCTGTCGACAGGGGCCCAAGAGACCCAGTACTTC. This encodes CASSLSTGAQETQYF.

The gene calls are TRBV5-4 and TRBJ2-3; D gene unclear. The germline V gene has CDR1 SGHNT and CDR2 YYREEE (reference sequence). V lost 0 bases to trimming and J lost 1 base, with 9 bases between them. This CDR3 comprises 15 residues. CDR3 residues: CASSLGAPRTDTQYF. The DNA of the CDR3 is TGTGCCAGCAGCTTGGGGGCTCCCCGCACAGATACGCAGTATTTT.

CDR3 protein: CASSSGTNFETQYF. CDR3 coding DNA: TGTGCCAGCAGTTCCGGGACTAATTTTGAGACCCAGTACTTC. The chain links TRBV28 to TRBJ2-5; 7 nucleotides match TRBD2. CDR1 is MDHEN, CDR2 SYDVKM, per germline. This CDR3 contains 14 residues. The V and J ends lost 4 bases and 5 bases, in that order; junction bases with no gene match: 7. The full variable domain, completed using reference TRBV28 and TRBJ2-5, is DVKVTQSSRYLVKRTGEKVFLECVQDMDHENMFWYRQDPGLGLRLIYFSYDVKMKEKGDIPEGYSVSREKKERFSLILESASTNQTSMYLCASSSGTNFETQYFGPGTRLLVL.

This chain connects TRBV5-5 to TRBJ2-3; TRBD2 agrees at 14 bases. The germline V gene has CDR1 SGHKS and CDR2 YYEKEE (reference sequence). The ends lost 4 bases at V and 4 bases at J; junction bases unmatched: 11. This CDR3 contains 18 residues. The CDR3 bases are TGTGCCAGCAGCCCCGCCTCGGGACTAGCGGGGGTCTCAGATACGCAGTATTTT. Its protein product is CASSPASGLAGVSDTQYF.

For the CDR3, the DNA is TGTGCCAGCAGTAACAGGGAAAGTAGTGGCTACACCTTC. Translating it yields CASSNRESSGYTF. The chain has TRBV7-2 and TRBJ1-2, with TRBD1 as a possible D gene (6 bases). CDR3 length: 13 residues. Germline CDR1 SGHTA, CDR2 FQGNSA. Trimming cost V 6 bases and J 7 bases, with 15 bases left between them.

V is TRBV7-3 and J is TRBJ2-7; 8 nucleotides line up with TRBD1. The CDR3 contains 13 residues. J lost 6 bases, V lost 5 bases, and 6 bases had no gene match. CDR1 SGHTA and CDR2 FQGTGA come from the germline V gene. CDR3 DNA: TGTGCCAGCAGCATCGGACAGGGCGGCGAGCAGTACTTC. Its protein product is CASSIGQGGEQYF.

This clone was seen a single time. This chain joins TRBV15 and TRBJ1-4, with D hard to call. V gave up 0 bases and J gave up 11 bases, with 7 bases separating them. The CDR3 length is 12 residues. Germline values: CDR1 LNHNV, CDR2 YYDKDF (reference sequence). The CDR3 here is CATSRDPGKLFF. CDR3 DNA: TGTGCCACCAGCAGAGACCCGGGGAAACTGTTTTTT.

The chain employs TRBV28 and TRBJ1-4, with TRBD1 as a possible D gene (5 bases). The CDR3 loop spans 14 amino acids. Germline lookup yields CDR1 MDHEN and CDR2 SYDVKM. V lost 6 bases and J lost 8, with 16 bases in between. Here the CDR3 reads CASSPGGDYEKLFF. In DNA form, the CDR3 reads TGTGCCAGCAGCCCCGGGGGGGATTACGAAAAACTGTTTTTT.

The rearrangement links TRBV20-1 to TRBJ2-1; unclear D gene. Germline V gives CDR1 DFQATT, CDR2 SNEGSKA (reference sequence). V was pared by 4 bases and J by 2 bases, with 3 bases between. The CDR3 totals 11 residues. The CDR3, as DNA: TGCAGTGCTACTCCCTACAATGAGCAGTTCTTC. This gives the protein CSATPYNEQFF.

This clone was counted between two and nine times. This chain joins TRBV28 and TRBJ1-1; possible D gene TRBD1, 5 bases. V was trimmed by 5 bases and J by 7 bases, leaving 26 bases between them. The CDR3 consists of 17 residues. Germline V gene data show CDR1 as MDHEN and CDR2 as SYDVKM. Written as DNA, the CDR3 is TGTGCCAGCAGTGGAGAGGACACCGGAGCCCCGGTCGGTGAAGCTTTCTTT. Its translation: CASSGEDTGAPVGEAFF.

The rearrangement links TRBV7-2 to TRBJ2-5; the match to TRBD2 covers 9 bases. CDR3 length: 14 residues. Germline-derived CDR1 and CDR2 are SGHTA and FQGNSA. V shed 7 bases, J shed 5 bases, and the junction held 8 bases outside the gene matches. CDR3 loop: CASMMGLASETQYF. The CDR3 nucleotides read TGTGCCAGCATGATGGGACTAGCTAGCGAGACCCAGTACTTC.

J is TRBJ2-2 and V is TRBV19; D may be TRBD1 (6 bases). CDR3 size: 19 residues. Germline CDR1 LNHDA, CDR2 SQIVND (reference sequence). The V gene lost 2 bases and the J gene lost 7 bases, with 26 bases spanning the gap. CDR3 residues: CASSIPLPRGRGRNGELFF. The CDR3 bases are TGTGCCAGTAGTATACCCCTCCCCAGGGGACGGGGTCGGAACGGGGAGCTGTTTTTT.

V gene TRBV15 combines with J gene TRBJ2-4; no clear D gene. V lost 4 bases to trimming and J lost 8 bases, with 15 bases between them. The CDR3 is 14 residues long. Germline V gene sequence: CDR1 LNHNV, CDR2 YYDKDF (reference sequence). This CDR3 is CATSILSLSDIQYF. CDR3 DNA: TGTGCCACCAGCATATTGAGCTTAAGTGACATTCAGTACTTC.

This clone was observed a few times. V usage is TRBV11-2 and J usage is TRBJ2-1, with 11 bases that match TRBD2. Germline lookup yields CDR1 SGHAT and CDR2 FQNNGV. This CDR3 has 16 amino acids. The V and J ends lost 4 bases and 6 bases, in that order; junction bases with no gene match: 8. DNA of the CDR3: TGTGCCAGCAGCTACCCTAGCGGGGGGTTGATCAATGAGCAGTTCTTC. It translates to CASSYPSGGLINEQFF.

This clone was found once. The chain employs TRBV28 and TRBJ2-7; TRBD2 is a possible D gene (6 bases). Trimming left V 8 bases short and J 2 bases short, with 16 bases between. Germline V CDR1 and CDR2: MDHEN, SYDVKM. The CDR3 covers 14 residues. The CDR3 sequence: CASFGAGTPYEQYF. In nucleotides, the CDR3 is TGTGCCAGCTTCGGCGCGGGGACCCCCTACGAGCAGTACTTC.

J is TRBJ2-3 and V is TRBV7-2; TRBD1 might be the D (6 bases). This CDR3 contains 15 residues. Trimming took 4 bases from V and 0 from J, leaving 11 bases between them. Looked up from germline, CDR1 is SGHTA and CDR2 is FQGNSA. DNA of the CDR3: TGTGCCAGCAGCTCGCCAGGGGACAGCACAGATACGCAGTATTTT. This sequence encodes CASSSPGDSTDTQYF. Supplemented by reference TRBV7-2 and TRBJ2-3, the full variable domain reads GAGVSQSPSNKVTEKGKDVELRCDPISGHTALYWYRQSLGQGLEFLIYFQGNSAPDKSGLPSDRFSAERTGGSVSTLTIQRTQQEDSAVYLCASSSPGDSTDTQYFGPGTRLTVL.

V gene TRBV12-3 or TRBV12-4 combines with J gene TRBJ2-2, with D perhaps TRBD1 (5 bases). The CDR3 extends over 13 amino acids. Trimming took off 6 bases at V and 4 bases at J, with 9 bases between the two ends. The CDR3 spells CASRRQSTGELFF. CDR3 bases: TGTGCCAGCAGGCGACAGAGCACCGGGGAGCTGTTTTTT.